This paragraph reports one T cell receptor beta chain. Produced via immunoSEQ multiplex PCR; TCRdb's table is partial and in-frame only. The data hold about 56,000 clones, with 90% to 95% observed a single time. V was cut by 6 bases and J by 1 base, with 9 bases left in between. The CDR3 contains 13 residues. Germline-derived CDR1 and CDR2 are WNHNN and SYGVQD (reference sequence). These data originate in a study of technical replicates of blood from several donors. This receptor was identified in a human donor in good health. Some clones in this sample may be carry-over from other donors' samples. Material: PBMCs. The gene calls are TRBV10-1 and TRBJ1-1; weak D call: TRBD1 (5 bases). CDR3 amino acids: CASRPTGNTEAFF. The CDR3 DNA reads TGCGCCAGCAGGCCCACAGGGAACACTGAAGCTTTCTTT.